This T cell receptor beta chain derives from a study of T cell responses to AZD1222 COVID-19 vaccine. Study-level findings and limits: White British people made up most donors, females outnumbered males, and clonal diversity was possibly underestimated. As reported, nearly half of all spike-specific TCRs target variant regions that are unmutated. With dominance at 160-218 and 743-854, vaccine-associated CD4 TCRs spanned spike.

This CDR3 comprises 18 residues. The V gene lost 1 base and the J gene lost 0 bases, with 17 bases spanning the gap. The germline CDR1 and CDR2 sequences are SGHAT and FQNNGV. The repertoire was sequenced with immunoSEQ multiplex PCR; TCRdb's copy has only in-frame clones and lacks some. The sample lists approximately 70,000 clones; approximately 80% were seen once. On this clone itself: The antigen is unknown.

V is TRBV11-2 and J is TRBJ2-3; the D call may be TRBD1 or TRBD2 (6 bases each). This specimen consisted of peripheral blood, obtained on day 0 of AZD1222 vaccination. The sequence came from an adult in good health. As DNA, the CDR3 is TGTGCCAGCAGCTTAGTCGGGGGCGGGGCCCGTAGCACAGATACGCAGTATTTT. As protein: CASSLVGGGARSTDTQYF.